These 26 T cell receptor beta chains were all obtained from the same sample, sequenced in a study of blood T cell repertoires in COVID-19 (dated by TCRdb to 2018 to 2021). Receptor amplification or capture employed the immunoSEQ multiplex PCR assay. The clones in this table, taken by TCRdb from immuneACCESS, are in-frame only. Not every clone is retained; where verified, under half of the shortfall comes from an unresolved V gene, and the cause of the rest is unknown. Across this sample there are some 220,000 clones, with approximately 84% seen only once. The ten largest clonotypes hold less than 4.5% of the sample. Material for sequencing was peripheral blood. The receptors shown here come from a man aged 45-65 years with acute or convalescent COVID-19.

The sample holds one count of this clone. The chain uses TRBV9 and TRBJ2-5, with D unresolved. The CDR3 is made up of 13 amino acids. Trimming stripped 4 bases from V and 5 bases from J, with 12 bases between. From germline, CDR1 is SGDLS and CDR2 YYNGEE. For the CDR3, the DNA is TGTGCCAGCAGCTTGGAGCCGTCGGAGACCCAGTACTTC. It is translated as CASSLEPSETQYF. Drawing the rest from reference TRBV9 and TRBJ2-5, the complete variable domain is DSGVTQTPKHLITATGQRVTLRCSPRSGDLSVYWYQQSLDQGLQFLIQYYNGEERAKGNILERFSAQQFPDLHSELNLSSLELGDSALYFCASSLEPSETQYFGPGTRLLVL.

The chain recombines TRBV5-1 with TRBJ2-3; 7 nucleotides align to TRBD2. V gave up 5 bases and J gave up 1 base; unmatched junction bases: 7. Germline V gene data show CDR1 as SGHRS and CDR2 as YFSETQ. CDR3 length equals 15 residues. The chain's CDR3 is CASSRSGTGTDTQYF. CDR3 sequence (DNA): TGCGCCAGCAGTAGGAGCGGGACGGGCACAGATACGCAGTATTTT.

The V and J genes are TRBV6-6 and TRBJ2-7; D gene uncertain. The CDR3 is 15 residues long. Germline V CDR1 and CDR2: MNHNY, SVGAGI (reference sequence). V was trimmed by 1 base and J by 1 base, leaving 11 bases between them. The CDR3 region is CASSYYPETSYEQYF. CDR3 bases: TGTGCCAGCAGTTACTACCCAGAGACATCCTACGAGCAGTACTTC.

The J gene is TRBJ2-5, the V gene TRBV10-1; 7 nucleotides align to TRBD1. The V and J ends lost 5 bases and 3 bases, in that order; junction bases with no gene match: 6. CDR1 and CDR2 (germline): WNHNN, SYGVQD (reference sequence). This CDR3 has 14 residues. CDR3: CASSTGDSKETQYF. Here the CDR3 DNA reads TGCGCCAGCAGTACAGGGGACAGCAAAGAGACCCAGTACTTC.

The CDR3 DNA is TGCGCCAGCAGCCAAGGGGCCGGACAGGGGGCAACAGATACGCAGTATTTT. This codes for CASSQGAGQGATDTQYF. V usage is TRBV4-1 and J usage is TRBJ2-3; 11 positions agree with TRBD1. Trimming at V came to 1 base and at J to 3 bases, leaving 6 bases not matched to a gene. The CDR3 has 17 amino acids. The germline V gene encodes CDR1 MGHRA and CDR2 YSYEKL.

The CDR3 is CASSFGSTGPNTGELFF. CDR3 coding DNA: TGCGCCAGCAGCTTCGGGTCGACAGGGCCCAACACCGGGGAGCTGTTTTTT. V and J are TRBV5-1 and TRBJ2-2; 7 positions agree with TRBD1. The CDR3 is made up of 17 amino acids. V trimming: 2 bases; J trimming: 2 bases; junction bases outside the gene matches: 9. Germline values: CDR1 SGHRS, CDR2 YFSETQ.

V usage is TRBV12-5 and J usage is TRBJ1-3, with D tentatively TRBD1 (5 bases). V dropped 6 bases and J dropped 4 bases, with 10 bases sitting between them. There are 13 residues in the CDR3. CDR1 LGHNT and CDR2 FRNRAP come from the germline V gene. The CDR3 loop reads CASGPGNGNTIYF. CDR3 DNA sequence: TGTGCTAGTGGGCCAGGGAACGGAAACACCATATATTTT.

The chain employs TRBV18 and TRBJ2-5; 7 nucleotides line up with TRBD2. V shed 0 bases and J 4 bases; nucleotides not matched to a gene: 5. From germline, CDR1 is KGHSH and CDR2 LQKENI. This CDR3 is 15 amino acids long. Written as DNA, the CDR3 is TGTGCCAGCTCACCACCAGGACTAGAGGGAGAGACCCAGTACTTC. This encodes CASSPPGLEGETQYF.

This clone was counted a few times. Its ends do not fully match the called genes, so a read error is possible. The rearrangement links TRBV4-2 to TRBJ1-5; no firm D call. Germline CDR1 is LGHNA and CDR2 is YNFKEQ. This CDR3 comprises 11 residues. CDR3 in DNA: TGTGCCAGCAGCCCGCCGGGGATTAGCAATTTT. Its translation: CASSPPGISNF.

The chain is built from TRBV7-8 and TRBJ1-5, with a possible D match to TRBD1 (5 bases). Germline-derived CDR1 and CDR2 are SGHVS and FQNEAQ. The germline V and J ends were trimmed by 5 bases and 9 bases, with 20 bases remaining between them. The CDR3 is made up of 15 amino acids. CDR3 protein: CASSAPGVPNMPQHF. In nucleotides, the CDR3 is TGTGCCAGCAGCGCCCCGGGGGTTCCCAATATGCCCCAGCATTTT.

V gene TRBV12-3 or TRBV12-4 combines with J gene TRBJ1-6; D is uncertain. The CDR3 contains 13 residues. Trimming removed 8 bases at V and 7 bases at J, with 12 bases between. The CDR3 region has the DNA TGTGCCAGCGTAGACTCGAGGAATTCACCCCTCCACTTT. It yields the protein CASVDSRNSPLHF.

This clone was counted between two and nine times. The V and J genes are TRBV28 and TRBJ2-7; perhaps TRBD1 as D (6 bases). V was trimmed by 6 bases and J by 0 bases, leaving 12 bases between them. The length of the CDR3 is 14 residues. Germline V gene lookup returns CDR1 MDHEN and CDR2 SYDVKM. CDR3 in DNA: TGTGCCAGCAGGGCAGTGGACAGCTCCTACGAGCAGTACTTC. Its translation: CASRAVDSSYEQYF. Full variable domain (rest looked up from reference TRBV28 and TRBJ2-7): DVKVTQSSRYLVKRTGEKVFLECVQDMDHENMFWYRQDPGLGLRLIYFSYDVKMKEKGDIPEGYSVSREKKERFSLILESASTNQTSMYLCASRAVDSSYEQYFGPGTRLTVT.

This sequence joins TRBV2 and TRBJ2-7, with 8 nucleotides matching TRBD1. V trimming: 6 bases; J trimming: 2 bases; junction bases outside the gene matches: 9. CDR3 length equals 15 residues. Per the germline V gene, CDR1 is SNHLY and CDR2 is FYNNEI. The CDR3 region has the DNA TGTGCCAGCAGAAGGGGACAGGCTGATACCTACGAGCAGTACTTC. Amino acids: CASRRGQADTYEQYF. The whole variable domain, remainder taken from reference TRBV2 and TRBJ2-7, is EPEVTQTPSHQVTQMGQEVILRCVPISNHLYFYWYRQILGQKVEFLVSFYNNEISEKSEIFDDQFSVERPDGSNFTLKIRSTKLEDSAMYFCASRRGQADTYEQYFGPGTRLTVT.

This clone has only a few counts. This CDR3 reads CASSAGTGTDYGYTF. The CDR3 coding sequence is TGTGCCAGCAGTGCCGGAACCGGGACAGACTATGGCTACACCTTC. This chain links TRBV6-4 with TRBJ1-2; the match to TRBD1 covers 7 bases. V lost 4 bases and J lost 3; bases outside the gene matches: 8. Germline V CDR1 and CDR2: MRHNA, SNTAGT. CDR3 length: 15 amino acids.

V is TRBV9 and J is TRBJ1-2; D uncertain. Germline lookup yields CDR1 SGDLS and CDR2 YYNGEE. The V end was cut by 7 bases, the J end by 5 bases, with 12 bases between. The CDR3 runs 12 residues. DNA for the CDR3: TGTGCCAGCCAACAACCCTTTTATGGCTACACCTTC. Its translation is CASQQPFYGYTF.

The chain joins TRBV6-1 to TRBJ2-7, with a possible D match to TRBD1 (5 bases). Germline CDR1 is MNHNS and CDR2 is SASEGT. The CDR3 spans 14 residues. Trimming removed 0 bases from V and 7 bases from J, with 13 bases in between. This chain's CDR3 is CASSEARQGGEQYF. The CDR3 DNA reads as TGTGCCAGCAGTGAAGCGAGGCAGGGCGGAGAGCAGTACTTC.

V gene TRBV7-2 combines with J gene TRBJ2-1, with D possibly TRBD2 on 7 matching bases. Deletions cut 6 bases from V and 4 bases from J, with 16 bases between. Per germline, CDR1 SGHTA and CDR2 FQGNSA. This CDR3 comprises 15 residues. The DNA of the CDR3 is TGTGCCAGCAGACAAGGGGGAGGGGTTTACAATGAGCAGTTCTTC. Translation gives CASRQGGGVYNEQFF.

The chain uses TRBV9 and TRBJ1-3, with D unclear. This CDR3 has 14 residues. V lost 3 bases and J 0 bases, leaving 7 bases between the germline ends. Germline CDR1 reads SGDLS; CDR2 reads YYNGEE. CDR3: CASSGANSGNTIYF. For the CDR3, the DNA is TGTGCCAGCAGCGGGGCAAACTCTGGAAACACCATATATTTT.

This rearrangement joins TRBV5-1 to TRBJ2-2; maybe TRBD2 (5 bases). Germline assignment: CDR1 SGHRS and CDR2 YFSETQ. This CDR3 region has 15 residues. Trimming took off 1 base at V and 2 bases at J, with 9 bases between the two ends. CDR3 nucleotide sequence: TGCGCCAGCAGCTTGCCCCGGGATAACACCGGGGAGCTGTTTTTT. This codes for CASSLPRDNTGELFF.

The chain joins TRBV7-2 to TRBJ2-1; 7 positions agree with TRBD2. V shed 3 bases and J 0 bases; nucleotides not matched to a gene: 2. Germline V gene data show CDR1 as SGHTA and CDR2 as FQGNSA. The CDR3 runs to 15 residues. CDR3 region: CASSFGLDSYNEQFF. The CDR3 DNA reads TGTGCCAGCAGCTTCGGACTAGACTCCTACAATGAGCAGTTCTTC.

This rearrangement joins TRBV3-1 (or the pseudogene TRBV3-2) to TRBJ1-6, with D uncertain. V was trimmed by 4 bases and J by 11 bases, leaving 15 bases between them. Germline values: CDR1 LGHDT, CDR2 YNNKEL (reference sequence). There are 14 residues in the CDR3. CDR3 amino acids: CASSRTGERAPLHF. The CDR3 coding sequence is TGTGCCAGCAGCCGGACTGGAGAGCGCGCACCCCTCCACTTT.

The chain couples TRBV12-5 to TRBJ1-1; TRBD1 might be the D (6 bases). Germline CDR1 reads LGHNT; CDR2 reads FRNRAP. The CDR3 is 13 amino acids. V lost 9 bases and J lost 1, with 12 bases in between. The DNA of the CDR3 is TGTGCTAGGCAGGGGCCCCCGAACACTGAAGCTTTCTTT. As protein: CARQGPPNTEAFF. Drawing the rest from reference TRBV12-5 and TRBJ1-1, the complete variable domain is DARVTQTPRHKVTEMGQEVTMRCQPILGHNTVFWYRQTMMQGLELLAYFRNRAPLDDSGMPKDRFSAEMPDATLATLKIQPSEPRDSAVYFCARQGPPNTEAFFGQGTRLTVV.

The chain is built from TRBV6-5 and TRBJ2-7; 8 bases fit TRBD2. The CDR3 is made up of 15 amino acids. Losses at the gene ends were 5 bases for V and 3 bases for J; bases not matched to a gene: 9. The germline V gene has CDR1 MNHEY and CDR2 SVGAGI. CDR3: CASSTPKSGSYEQYF. CDR3 nucleotides: TGTGCCAGCAGTACCCCTAAAAGCGGGAGCTACGAGCAGTACTTC.

The V and J genes are TRBV15 and TRBJ2-7, with D perhaps TRBD1 (6 bases). The V and J ends lost 7 bases and 6 bases respectively, with 10 bases between them. The CDR3 consists of 11 residues. Germline-derived CDR1 and CDR2 are LNHNV and YYDKDF (reference sequence). The CDR3 reads CATKEGVEQYF. The CDR3 DNA follows: TGTGCCACCAAAGAGGGGGTCGAGCAGTACTTC.

This rearrangement joins TRBV28 to TRBJ2-2; TRBD1 might be the D (6 bases). V dropped 5 bases and J dropped 3 bases, with 19 bases sitting between them. Looked up from germline, CDR1 is MDHEN and CDR2 is SYDVKM. This CDR3 has 17 amino acids. CDR3 residues: CASSPRQGKGYTGELFF. The CDR3 DNA reads TGTGCCAGCAGTCCCCGTCAGGGGAAGGGATACACCGGGGAGCTGTTTTTT.

A word on this clone: The same CDR3 arises from other DNA sequences in this sample as well. The chain's CDR3 is CASSYSRYNEQFF. In nucleotides, the CDR3 is TGTGCCAGCAGTTACTCCAGGTACAATGAGCAGTTCTTC. The V and J genes are TRBV6-5 and TRBJ2-1; D is unclear. Germline assignment: CDR1 MNHEY and CDR2 SVGAGI. The CDR3 consists of 13 residues. The ends were cut back, 0 bases at V and 4 bases at J, with 4 bases in the middle.